A single T cell receptor (beta chain) is shown here with its context. This record comes from a study of shared clonotypes between healthy human individuals. For the study at large: With ages of 18 to 49, the donors were a couple of women and a few men.

Each subset's genomic DNA was split evenly across several immunoSEQ plates. Unsorted PBMC replicate PCRs drew on about 0.3 ug DNA, representing tens of thousands of T cell genomes. Using ten immunoSEQ deep assay plates, investigators sequenced unsorted PBMC DNA. Produced via immunoSEQ multiplex PCR; TCRdb's table is partial and in-frame only. The repertoire holds about 560,000 clones, with 70% to 80% as singletons. Germline assignment: CDR1 MRHNA and CDR2 SNTAGT. The CDR3 consists of 15 residues. Trimming removed 8 bases from V and 4 bases from J; junction bases left unmatched: 11. The chain has TRBV6-4 and TRBJ2-3; 8 nucleotides align to TRBD2. Sequencing used PBMCs. This clonotype originated in a woman in her 40s in good health. Some clones in this sample may be carry-over from other donors' samples. In DNA, the CDR3 is TGTGCCAGCGGGCCCACGGCGGGAGGCTCAGATACGCAGTATTTT. As protein: CASGPTAGGSDTQYF.